Presented here are 29 T cell receptor beta chains from one specimen sequenced in a study of identifying expanded T cells in peripheral blood. The data were produced by immunoSEQ multiplex PCR, yet TCRdb's version contains in-frame clones alone and is incomplete. The table lists roughly 100,000 clones, more than 85% of them singletons. The sequencing input was blood. The origin of the receptors is a person aged 18 to 69 in good health.

The chain links TRBV7-9 to TRBJ1-1; D may be TRBD1 (6 bases). This CDR3 contains 15 residues. Trimming stripped 4 bases from V and 5 bases from J, with 17 bases between. Germline V gives CDR1 SEHNR, CDR2 FQNEAQ (reference sequence). CDR3 region: CASSSEGQGGTEAFF. The CDR3 nucleotides are TGTGCCAGCAGCTCCGAGGGACAAGGGGGGACTGAAGCTTTCTTT.

This sequence joins TRBV4-1 and TRBJ2-3; tentatively, D is TRBD2 (7 bases). CDR1 and CDR2 from the germline V gene are MGHRA and YSYEKL. The CDR3 is made up of 18 amino acids. The germline V and J ends were trimmed by 2 bases and 1 base, with 19 bases remaining between them. The CDR3 bases are TGCGCCAGCAGCCAAAGAGGACAGCCCAGCGGGGGCACAGATACGCAGTATTTT. Translated: CASSQRGQPSGGTDTQYF.

The V and J genes are TRBV5-4 and TRBJ2-3, with 8 bases that match TRBD1. The CDR3 loop spans 14 amino acids. The junction had 3 bases not matched to a gene; V was cut back by 4 bases and J by 2 bases. In germline, CDR1 is SGHNT, CDR2 YYREEE (reference sequence). This chain's CDR3 is CASSQDRDTDTQYF. CDR3 bases: TGTGCCAGCAGCCAGGACAGGGACACAGATACGCAGTATTTT.

This chain uses TRBV10-1 with TRBJ2-4; weak D call: TRBD1 (6 bases). Deletions cut 0 bases from V and 3 bases from J, with 12 bases between. Germline CDR1 is WNHNN and CDR2 is SYGVQD (reference sequence). The CDR3 spans 16 residues. Here the CDR3 reads CASSESPGVVKNIQYF. The CDR3 nucleotides read TGCGCCAGCAGTGAGTCCCCAGGGGTTGTCAAAAACATTCAGTACTTC.

V gene TRBV19 combines with J gene TRBJ1-4; 9 bases are shared with TRBD1. V gave up 4 bases and J gave up 6 bases; unmatched junction bases: 6. CDR1 and CDR2 from the germline V gene are LNHDA and SQIVND (reference sequence). This CDR3 is 15 amino acids long. The CDR3 DNA follows: TGTGCCAGTAGTACCCGCCGGGACAGGGATGAAAAACTGTTTTTT. Protein sequence: CASSTRRDRDEKLFF.

The chain combines TRBV5-6 with TRBJ2-7, with a tentative D call TRBD2 (6 bases). The CDR3 sequence is 15 residues long. Germline-derived CDR1 and CDR2 are SGHDT and YYEEEE. The V gene lost 0 bases and the J gene lost 3 bases, with 13 bases spanning the gap. The CDR3 DNA reads as TGTGCCAGCAGCTTGGGCCCCGGGACTTACTACGAGCAGTACTTC. Amino acid sequence: CASSLGPGTYYEQYF.

The chain couples TRBV5-4 to TRBJ2-3, with D perhaps assigned TRBD1 or TRBD2 (5 bases each). The germline gives CDR1 SGHNT, CDR2 YYREEE (reference sequence). V was shortened by 4 bases and J by 14 bases, with 20 bases between the two germline ends. The CDR3 is 13 residues long. This chain's CDR3 is CASSGDGANVGYF. The CDR3 DNA follows: TGTGCCAGCAGCGGTGACGGGGCTAATGTAGGGTATTTT.

In its sample, this clone was seen a few times. The rearrangement joins TRBV28 to TRBJ1-5, with unresolved D. The CDR3 contains 15 residues. The germline CDR1 and CDR2 sequences are MDHEN and SYDVKM. V was trimmed by 5 bases and J by 0 bases, leaving 11 bases between them. The CDR3 reads CASSEVGNSNQPQHF. The DNA of the CDR3 is TGTGCCAGCAGTGAAGTCGGAAATAGCAATCAGCCCCAGCATTTT.

This rearrangement joins TRBV6-1 to TRBJ2-3; 12 nucleotides match TRBD2. Germline CDR1 and CDR2: MNHNS and SASEGT. After removal of 4 bases from V and 4 bases from J, the junction contained 0 bases not matched to a gene. The CDR3 is 14 residues long. CDR3 in amino acids: CASSASGGADTQYF. The CDR3, as DNA: TGTGCCAGCAGTGCTAGCGGGGGGGCAGATACGCAGTATTTT.

The V and J genes are TRBV6-6 and TRBJ1-4; unclear D gene. The CDR3 runs 15 residues. V lost 0 bases and J lost 8, with 13 bases in between. Per germline, CDR1 MNHNY and CDR2 SVGAGI (reference sequence). Here the CDR3 DNA reads TGTGCCAGCAGTTACTCGTCGGGGAGAGGGGAAAAACTGTTTTTT. Its translation: CASSYSSGRGEKLFF.

The chain employs TRBV7-2 and TRBJ2-6; D call uncertain. There are 16 residues in the CDR3. Germline values: CDR1 SGHTA, CDR2 FQGNSA. Trimming took off 4 bases at V and 0 bases at J, with 10 bases between the two ends. This chain's CDR3 is CASSYQAFSGANVLTF. CDR3 coding DNA: TGTGCCAGCAGCTACCAGGCCTTCTCTGGGGCCAACGTCCTGACTTTC.

V and J are TRBV7-8 and TRBJ2-7; D uncertain. Germline V CDR1 and CDR2: SGHVS, FQNEAQ. The V end lost 5 bases, the J end lost 2 bases, and 13 bases lay between the germline ends. The CDR3 runs to 14 residues. The CDR3 sequence: CASSLRTLTYEQYF. CDR3 in DNA: TGTGCCAGCAGCCTCCGGACGTTGACCTACGAGCAGTACTTC. Based on the CDR3 plus reference TRBV7-8 and TRBJ2-7, the full variable domain is GAGVSQSPRYKVAKRGQDVALRCDPISGHVSLFWYQQALGQGPEFLTYFQNEAQLDKSGLPSDRFFAERPEGSVSTLKIQRTQQEDSAVYLCASSLRTLTYEQYFGPGTRLTVT.

The gene calls are TRBV30 and TRBJ1-6; no clear D. The V and J ends lost 3 bases and 13 bases respectively, with 10 bases between them. The CDR3 length is 11 residues. Germline V gene data show CDR1 as GTSNPN and CDR2 as SVGIG (reference sequence). CDR3 nucleotide sequence: TGTGCCTGGAGGAAACTAGGGCCCCTCCACTTT. Its translation is CAWRKLGPLHF.

The chain couples TRBV6-5 to TRBJ1-1; D call uncertain. V was trimmed by 5 bases and J by 3 bases, leaving 10 bases between them. The CDR3 covers 13 residues. Germline values: CDR1 MNHEY, CDR2 SVGAGI. This chain's CDR3 is CASSEEQHTEAFF. CDR3 coding DNA: TGTGCCAGCAGTGAAGAACAGCACACTGAAGCTTTCTTT.

The chain couples TRBV7-8 to TRBJ2-2; 8 bases are shared with TRBD1. V dropped 7 bases and J dropped 7; count of bases not matched to a gene: 11. The CDR3 consists of 15 residues. In germline, CDR1 is SGHVS, CDR2 FQNEAQ. The CDR3 protein is CASNHQTGAGGELFF. The CDR3 DNA is TGTGCCAGCAACCATCAGACAGGGGCGGGCGGGGAGCTGTTTTTT.

The CDR3 sequence: CASSQATSGGADTQYF. Here the CDR3 DNA reads TGTGCCAGCAGCCAAGCGACTAGCGGGGGGGCAGATACGCAGTATTTT. This chain uses TRBV4-2 with TRBJ2-3, with 14 bases that match TRBD2. The V and J ends lost 1 base and 4 bases, in that order; junction bases with no gene match: 1. This CDR3 has 16 residues. Germline CDR1 is LGHNA and CDR2 is YNFKEQ.

The rearrangement uses TRBV6-1 and TRBJ1-5; a weak D match, TRBD1 (5 bases). Trimming removed 0 bases at V and 6 bases at J, with 12 bases between. The CDR3 length is 15 residues. Germline V CDR1 and CDR2: MNHNS, SASEGT. The CDR3 bases are TGTGCCAGCAGTGAAGCATCGGGGGAGGGTCAGCCCCAGCATTTT. Its translation: CASSEASGEGQPQHF.

This chain uses TRBV6-5 with TRBJ2-1; D is possibly TRBD2 (5 bases). The CDR3 consists of 11 residues. Germline CDR1 MNHEY, CDR2 SVGAGI. Trimming left V 6 bases short and J 7 bases short, with 7 bases between. CDR3 region: CASRGENEQFF. The CDR3 DNA reads TGTGCCAGCAGGGGAGAAAATGAGCAGTTCTTC.

The chain employs TRBV11-2 and TRBJ1-2; TRBD1 matches at 7 bases. Germline V lookup: CDR1 SGHAT, CDR2 FQNNGV. J lost 0 bases, V lost 3 bases, and 4 bases had no gene match. This CDR3 comprises 15 residues. The CDR3 spells CASSFSTGPNYGYTF. CDR3 nucleotides: TGTGCCAGCAGCTTCTCGACAGGGCCTAACTATGGCTACACCTTC.

This clone was recorded a few times. The chain recombines TRBV7-9 with TRBJ1-6, with no clear D. CDR1 and CDR2 from the germline V gene are SEHNR and FQNEAQ (reference sequence). This CDR3 contains 14 residues. V lost 2 bases, J lost 10 bases, and 12 bases lay in between. CDR3 protein: CASSLPLSGSPLHF. As DNA, the CDR3 is TGTGCCAGCAGCTTACCCCTGAGCGGGTCACCCCTCCACTTT.

This CDR3 reads CASSQSGGSQETQYF. The CDR3 DNA follows: TGTGCCAGCAGCCAATCTGGGGGGTCCCAAGAGACCCAGTACTTC. This rearrangement joins TRBV11-3 to TRBJ2-5; D might be TRBD2 (6 bases). Between the trimmed V and J ends, which lost 5 bases and 1 base, there was a span of 14 bases. Germline CDR1 SGHNT, CDR2 YENEEA. This CDR3 has 15 amino acids.

This rearrangement joins TRBV7-9 to TRBJ1-2, with TRBD1 matching 7 bases. The trim removed 5 bases at V and 7 bases at J, leaving 16 bases unmatched. The CDR3 is 16 residues long. Germline values: CDR1 SEHNR, CDR2 FQNEAQ (reference sequence). The DNA of the CDR3 is TGTGCCAGCAGCCAAGGACAGGCCGCGTACAGCGGTGGCTACACCTTC. Protein: CASSQGQAAYSGGYTF.

The rearrangement joins TRBV27 to TRBJ2-2; D gene ambiguous. The V gene lost 0 bases and the J gene lost 8 bases, with 16 bases spanning the gap. CDR1 is MNHEY and CDR2 is SMNVEV in the germline V gene (reference sequence). This CDR3 has 16 amino acids. CDR3: CASSLSKIAVSGELFF. Written as DNA, the CDR3 is TGTGCCAGCAGTTTATCCAAAATAGCTGTTTCGGGGGAGCTGTTTTTT.

The CDR3, as DNA: TGTGCCAGCACAGCCGGGGGGCGGATGGTGAGCACAGATACGCAGTATTTT. Its protein is CASTAGGRMVSTDTQYF. V usage is TRBV5-4 and J usage is TRBJ2-3; possible D gene TRBD2, 7 bases. Trimming removed 6 bases at V and 0 bases at J, with 20 bases between. The CDR3 contains 17 residues. From germline, CDR1 is SGHNT and CDR2 YYREEE (reference sequence).

This sequence joins TRBV7-9 and TRBJ1-6; a possible D gene is TRBD1 (5 bases). The CDR3 runs 14 residues. Germline values: CDR1 SEHNR, CDR2 FQNEAQ (reference sequence). V dropped 1 base and J dropped 9 bases, with 10 bases sitting between them. CDR3 in DNA: TGTGCCAGCAGCTTAGGGGGCTGGGGTTCACCCCTCCACTTT. It specifies CASSLGGWGSPLHF.

This clone showed up just a few times. The V call is TRBV7-9, the J call TRBJ1-5; 9 nucleotides align to TRBD1. This CDR3 is built from 17 residues. Germline loops: CDR1 SEHNR, CDR2 FQNEAQ (reference sequence). J gave up 2 bases and V 3 bases, and 8 bases lay outside the gene matches. The CDR3: CASSLDPGQGGNQPQHF. The CDR3 nucleotides read TGTGCCAGCAGCTTGGACCCGGGACAGGGTGGCAATCAGCCCCAGCATTTT.

This clone has a single count. The chain combines TRBV4-3 with TRBJ2-3; 11 bases map to TRBD2. CDR3 length: 17 residues. Trimming at V came to 1 base and at J to 4 bases, leaving 7 bases not matched to a gene. Per the germline V gene, CDR1 is LGHNA and CDR2 is YSLEER. The CDR3, as DNA: TGCGCCAGCAGCCAAGCCCCTCTAGCGGGGGGTCCAGATACGCAGTATTTT. It encodes CASSQAPLAGGPDTQYF.

The chain has TRBV28 and TRBJ1-2, with D maybe TRBD1 (6 bases). Trimming left V 4 bases short and J 8 bases short, with 26 bases between. Germline CDR1 MDHEN, CDR2 SYDVKM. The CDR3 loop spans 17 amino acids. The CDR3 DNA reads TGTGCCAGCAGTTCCCCCGTTGGTGCACAGGGATACCCCGGCTACACCTTC. Amino acids: CASSSPVGAQGYPGYTF.

The chain combines TRBV28 with TRBJ1-2, with 8 positions matching TRBD1. Trimming took 7 bases from V and 5 from J; bases not matched to a gene: 12. The germline gives CDR1 MDHEN, CDR2 SYDVKM. This CDR3 comprises 15 residues. Written as DNA, the CDR3 is TGTGCCAGCATCTACACAGGGGGGCAGGGGTATGGCTACACCTTC. It encodes CASIYTGGQGYGYTF.